This T cell receptor beta chain was captured in a study of regulatory T cells in long-lasting Graves disease. Study-wide points: Newly diagnosed Graves' patients exceeded persistent ones in TCR diversity.

Time point meaning: newly diagnosed GD, antithyroid drugs for less than 3 months. From RNA extracted from PBMCs, the TCR library was made. To note about this clonotype: Its antigen is unidentified.

Library construction for TCR beta used iRepertoire HTBI primers and Arm-PCR of CDR3 regions. TCRdb reprocessed the multiplex PCR reads via MiXCR and lists one record per CDR3 protein. The repertoire has hundreds of thousands of distinct CDR3 sequences, 14% to 15% of them found once; the top ten carry roughly 8%. The same data also went into a second study, on T cells in Graves' hyperthyroidism and ophthalmopathy.

The sample in question was peripheral blood mononuclear cells (PBMCs), obtained at new diagnosis, from a patient treated with antithyroid drugs. This receptor was taken from a woman aged 40 to 50 with Graves disease.

The CDR3, as DNA: TGTGCCAGTAGGCCCGGGGCCAGCGTCTACGAGCAGTACTTC. Its translation is CASRPGASVYEQYF. The rearrangement uses TRBV19 and TRBJ2-7; TRBD1 or TRBD2 may be the D gene (5 bases each). Trimming removed 6 bases from V and 3 bases from J, with 15 bases in between. The CDR3 loop spans 14 amino acids. Germline lookup yields CDR1 LNHDA and CDR2 SQIVND (reference sequence).